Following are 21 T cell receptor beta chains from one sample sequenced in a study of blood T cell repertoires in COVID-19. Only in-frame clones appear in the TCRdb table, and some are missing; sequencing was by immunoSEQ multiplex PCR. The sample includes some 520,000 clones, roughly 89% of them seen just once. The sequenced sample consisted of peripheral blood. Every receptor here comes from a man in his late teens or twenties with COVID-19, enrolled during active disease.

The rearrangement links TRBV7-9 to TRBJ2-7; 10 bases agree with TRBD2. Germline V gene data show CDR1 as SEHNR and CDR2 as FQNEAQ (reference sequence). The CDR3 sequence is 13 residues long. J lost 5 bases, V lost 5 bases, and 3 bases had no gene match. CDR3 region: CASSTSGIDEQYF. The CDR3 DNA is TGTGCCAGCAGCACTAGCGGGATCGACGAGCAGTACTTC. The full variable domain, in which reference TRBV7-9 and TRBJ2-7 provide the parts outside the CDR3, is DTGVSQNPRHKITKRGQNVTFRCDPISEHNRLYWYRQTLGQGPEFLTYFQNEAQLEKSRLLSDRFSAERPKGSFSTLEIQRTEQGDSAMYLCASSTSGIDEQYFGPGTRLTVT.

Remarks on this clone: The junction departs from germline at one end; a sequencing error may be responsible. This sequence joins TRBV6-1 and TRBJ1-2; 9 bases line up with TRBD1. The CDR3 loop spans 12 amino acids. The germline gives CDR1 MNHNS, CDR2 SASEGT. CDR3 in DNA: TGTGCCAGCAGTGACCGGGACAGGGATGCATTTTTC. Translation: CASSDRDRDAFF.

The CDR3 nucleotides are TGTGCCAGTGACAGGGATGATCAGCCCCAGCATTTT. This sequence encodes CASDRDDQPQHF. The rearrangement joins TRBV2 to TRBJ1-5, with 7 bases identical to TRBD1. The CDR3 consists of 12 residues. Trimming took 9 bases from V and 5 from J; bases not matched to a gene: 4. The germline gives CDR1 SNHLY, CDR2 FYNNEI.

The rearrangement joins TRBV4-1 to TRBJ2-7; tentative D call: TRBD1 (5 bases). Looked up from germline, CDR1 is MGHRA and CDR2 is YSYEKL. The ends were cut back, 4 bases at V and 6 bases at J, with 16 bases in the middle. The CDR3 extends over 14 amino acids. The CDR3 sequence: CASSLHQSQGEQYF. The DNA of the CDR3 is TGCGCCAGCAGCCTTCACCAATCTCAGGGCGAGCAGTACTTC.

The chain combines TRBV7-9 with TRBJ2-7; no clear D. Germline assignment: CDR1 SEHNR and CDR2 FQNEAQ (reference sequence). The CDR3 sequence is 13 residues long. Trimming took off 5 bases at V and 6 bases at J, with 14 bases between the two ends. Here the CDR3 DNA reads TGTGCCAGCAGCCCTCCTCGGTATAGCGAGCAGTACTTC. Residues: CASSPPRYSEQYF. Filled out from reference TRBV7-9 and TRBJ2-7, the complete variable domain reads DTGVSQNPRHKITKRGQNVTFRCDPISEHNRLYWYRQTLGQGPEFLTYFQNEAQLEKSRLLSDRFSAERPKGSFSTLEIQRTEQGDSAMYLCASSPPRYSEQYFGPGTRLTVT.

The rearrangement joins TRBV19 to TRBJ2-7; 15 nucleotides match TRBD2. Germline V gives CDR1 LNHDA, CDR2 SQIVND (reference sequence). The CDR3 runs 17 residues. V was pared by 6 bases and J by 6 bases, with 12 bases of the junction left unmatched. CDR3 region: CASSTLPGTSGGSEQYF. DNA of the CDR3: TGTGCCAGTAGCACCCTCCCGGGGACTAGCGGGGGGAGCGAGCAGTACTTC.

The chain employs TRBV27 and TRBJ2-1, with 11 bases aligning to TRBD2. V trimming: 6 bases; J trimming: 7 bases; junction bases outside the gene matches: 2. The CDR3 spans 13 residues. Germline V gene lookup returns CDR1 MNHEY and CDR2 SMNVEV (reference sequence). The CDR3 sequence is CASRLAGGNEQFF. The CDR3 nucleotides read TGTGCCAGCAGATTAGCGGGAGGGAATGAGCAGTTCTTC.

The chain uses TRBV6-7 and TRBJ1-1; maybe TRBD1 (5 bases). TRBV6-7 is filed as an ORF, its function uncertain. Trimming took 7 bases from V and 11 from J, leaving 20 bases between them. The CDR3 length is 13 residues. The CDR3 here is CASTRDWPLRAFF. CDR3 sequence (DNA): TGTGCCAGCACCCGGGACTGGCCTTTACGGGCTTTCTTT.

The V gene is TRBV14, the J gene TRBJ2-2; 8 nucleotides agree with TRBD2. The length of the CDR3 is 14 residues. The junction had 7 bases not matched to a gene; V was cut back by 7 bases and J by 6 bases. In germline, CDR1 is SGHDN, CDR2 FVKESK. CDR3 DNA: TGTGCCAGCACAAGAGCGGGAGTCGCCGGGGAGCTGTTTTTT. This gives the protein CASTRAGVAGELFF.

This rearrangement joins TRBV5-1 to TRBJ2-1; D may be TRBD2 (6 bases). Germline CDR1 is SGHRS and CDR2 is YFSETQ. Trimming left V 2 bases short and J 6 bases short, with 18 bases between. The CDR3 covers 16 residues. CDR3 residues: CASSLNPGLRGNEQFF. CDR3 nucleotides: TGCGCCAGCAGCTTAAACCCGGGACTGCGGGGCAATGAGCAGTTCTTC.

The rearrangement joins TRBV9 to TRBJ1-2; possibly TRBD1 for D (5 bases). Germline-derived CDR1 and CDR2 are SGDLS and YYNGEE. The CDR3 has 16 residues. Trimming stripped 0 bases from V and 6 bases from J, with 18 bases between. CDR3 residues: CASSVGRRDVQDGYTF. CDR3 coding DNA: TGTGCCAGCAGCGTAGGGCGGCGGGACGTCCAAGATGGCTACACCTTC.

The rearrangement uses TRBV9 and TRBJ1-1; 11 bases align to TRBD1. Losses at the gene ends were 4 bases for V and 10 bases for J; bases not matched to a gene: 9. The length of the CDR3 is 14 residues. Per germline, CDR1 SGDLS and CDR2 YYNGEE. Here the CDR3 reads CASSRLGTGGRAFF. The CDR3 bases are TGTGCCAGCAGCAGACTCGGGACAGGGGGTAGAGCTTTCTTT.

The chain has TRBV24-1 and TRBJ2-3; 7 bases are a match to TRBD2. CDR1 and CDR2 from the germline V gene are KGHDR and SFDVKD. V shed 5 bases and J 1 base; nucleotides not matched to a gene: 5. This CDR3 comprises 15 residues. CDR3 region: CATSGAGVGTDTQYF. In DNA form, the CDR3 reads TGTGCCACCAGTGGGGCGGGGGTAGGCACAGATACGCAGTATTTT.

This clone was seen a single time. The CDR3 protein is CASSQGLAGMNTEAFF. CDR3 DNA sequence: TGCGCCAGCAGCCAAGGACTGGCCGGTATGAACACTGAAGCTTTCTTT. The chain couples TRBV4-1 to TRBJ1-1; D remains ambiguous. The CDR3 contains 16 residues. The V end was cut by 1 base, the J end by 0 bases, with 12 bases between. Germline-derived CDR1 and CDR2 are MGHRA and YSYEKL.

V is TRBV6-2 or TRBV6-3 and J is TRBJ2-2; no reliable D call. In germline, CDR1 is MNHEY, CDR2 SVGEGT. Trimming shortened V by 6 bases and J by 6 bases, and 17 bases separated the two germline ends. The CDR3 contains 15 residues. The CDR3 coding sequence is TGTGCCAGCAGCCGCTCGCTCCTAGTACCCGGGGAGCTGTTTTTT. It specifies CASSRSLLVPGELFF.

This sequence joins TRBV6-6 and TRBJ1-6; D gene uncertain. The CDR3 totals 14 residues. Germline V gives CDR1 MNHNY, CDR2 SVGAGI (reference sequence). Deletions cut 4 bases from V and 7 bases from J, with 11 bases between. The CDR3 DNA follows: TGTGCCAGCAGTTCGTTGGTCCTAAATTCACCCCTCCACTTT. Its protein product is CASSSLVLNSPLHF.

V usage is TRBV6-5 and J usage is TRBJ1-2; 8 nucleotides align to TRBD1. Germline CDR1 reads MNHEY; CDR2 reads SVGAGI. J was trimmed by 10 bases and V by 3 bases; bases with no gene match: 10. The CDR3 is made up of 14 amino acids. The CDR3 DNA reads TGTGCCAGCAGTTATACCGGACAGGGAGCATCCTACACCTTC. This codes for CASSYTGQGASYTF.

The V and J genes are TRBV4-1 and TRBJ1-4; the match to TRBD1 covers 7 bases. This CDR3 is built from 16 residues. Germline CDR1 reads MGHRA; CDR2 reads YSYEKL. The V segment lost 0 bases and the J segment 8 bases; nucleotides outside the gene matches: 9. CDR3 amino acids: CASSQEGRQGREKLFF. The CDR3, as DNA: TGCGCCAGCAGCCAAGAGGGAAGACAGGGACGGGAAAAACTGTTTTTT.

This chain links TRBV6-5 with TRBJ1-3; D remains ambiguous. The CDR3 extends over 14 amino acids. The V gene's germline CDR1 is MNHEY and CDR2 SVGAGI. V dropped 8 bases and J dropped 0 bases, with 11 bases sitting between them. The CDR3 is CASQRTASGNTIYF. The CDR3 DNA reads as TGTGCCAGCCAAAGGACTGCCTCTGGAAACACCATATATTTT.

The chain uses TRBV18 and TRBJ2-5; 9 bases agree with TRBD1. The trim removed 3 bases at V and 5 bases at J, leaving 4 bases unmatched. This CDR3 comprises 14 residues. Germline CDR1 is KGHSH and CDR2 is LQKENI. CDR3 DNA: TGTGCCAGCTCACCTACAGGGGGCAAGGAGACCCAGTACTTC. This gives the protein CASSPTGGKETQYF.

CDR3 loop: CASSFGAGALREQYF. DNA of the CDR3: TGTGCCAGCAGTTTCGGAGCGGGGGCGTTGAGGGAGCAGTACTTC. The chain recombines TRBV27 with TRBJ2-7; 8 bases agree with TRBD2. Unmatched junction bases numbered 11, after V lost 3 bases and J lost 7 bases. From germline, CDR1 is MNHEY and CDR2 SMNVEV (reference sequence). The CDR3 has 15 residues.